Each of the 10 T cell receptor beta chains below was sequenced from the same sample in a study of blood T cell repertoires in COVID-19. Sequencing was performed with immunoSEQ multiplex PCR; in TCRdb, only in-frame clones are kept and a portion is missing. Among some 120,000 clones, 75% to 90% were seen once, and the ten largest hold about 27%. Sequencing was carried out using peripheral blood. The receptors derive from a man aged 70 or older with active or convalescent COVID-19.

This chain connects TRBV28 to TRBJ1-4; TRBD1 might be the D (6 bases). Germline CDR1 MDHEN, CDR2 SYDVKM. This CDR3 has 10 residues. Trimming left V 8 bases short and J 14 bases short, with 12 bases between. This CDR3 is CASGQRNLFF. CDR3 coding DNA: TGTGCCAGCGGACAGAGAAACCTGTTTTTT.

V is TRBV7-8 and J is TRBJ2-3; unclear D gene. Trimming stripped 4 bases from V and 4 bases from J, with 12 bases between. The CDR3 sequence is 14 residues long. Germline V lookup: CDR1 SGHVS, CDR2 FQNEAQ. The CDR3 sequence is CASSYGLSADTQYF. The CDR3 DNA sequence: TGTGCCAGCAGCTATGGCTTGAGCGCAGATACGCAGTATTTT.

This clone has only one observation. This chain connects TRBV3-1 (or the pseudogene TRBV3-2) to TRBJ1-2; TRBD1 agrees at 7 bases. CDR3 size: 15 residues. The ends lost 4 bases at V and 4 bases at J; junction bases unmatched: 9. Germline V gives CDR1 LGHDT, CDR2 YNNKEL (reference sequence). CDR3 amino acids: CASSPTRTGFYGYTF. The DNA of the CDR3 is TGTGCCAGCAGCCCAACAAGGACAGGCTTCTATGGCTACACCTTC.

The sample holds a few counts of this clone. The J gene is TRBJ1-6, the V gene TRBV14, with D perhaps TRBD1 (5 bases). The ends were cut back, 1 base at V and 6 bases at J, with 16 bases in the middle. There are 17 residues in the CDR3. The V gene's germline CDR1 is SGHDN and CDR2 FVKESK. CDR3 DNA: TGTGCCAGCAGCCAAGGGCGCGGGGGACCTTTTAATTCACCCCTCCACTTT. Protein: CASSQGRGGPFNSPLHF.

The chain is built from TRBV27 and TRBJ2-3, with 10 bases lining up with TRBD2. The CDR3 is 15 residues long. The junction had 0 bases not matched to a gene; V was cut back by 0 bases and J by 3 bases. Germline V gene lookup returns CDR1 MNHEY and CDR2 SMNVEV (reference sequence). The CDR3 nucleotides read TGTGCCAGCAGTTTATCGACTAGCGGGACAGATACGCAGTATTTT. Amino acid sequence: CASSLSTSGTDTQYF.

This chain uses TRBV18 with TRBJ2-1, with 14 bases fitting TRBD2. The CDR3 loop spans 15 amino acids. The junction had 1 base not matched to a gene; V was cut back by 6 bases and J by 3 bases. Germline assignment: CDR1 KGHSH and CDR2 LQKENI. The CDR3 spells CASSGTSGSYNEQFF. For the CDR3, the DNA is TGTGCCAGCTCCGGGACTAGCGGGAGCTACAATGAGCAGTTCTTC. The whole variable domain, remainder taken from reference TRBV18 and TRBJ2-1, is NAGVMQNPRHLVRRRGQEARLRCSPMKGHSHVYWYRQLPEEGLKFMVYLQKENIIDESGMPKERFSAEFPKEGPSILRIQQVVRGDSAAYFCASSGTSGSYNEQFFGPGTRLTVL.

The CDR3 nucleotides read TGCGCCAGCAGCTCCCGAGGGCCTGAGCGGGAGACAGATACGCAGTATTTT. Its translation: CASSSRGPERETDTQYF. This sequence joins TRBV5-1 and TRBJ2-3; 8 bases match TRBD2. CDR3 length: 17 residues. Germline V gene data show CDR1 as SGHRS and CDR2 as YFSETQ. With V trimmed by 3 bases and J by 3 bases, 12 bases remained unmatched. Together with reference TRBV5-1 and TRBJ2-3, the CDR3 gives the full variable domain: KAGVTQTPRYLIKTRGQQVTLSCSPISGHRSVSWYQQTPGQGLQFLFEYFSETQRNKGNFPGRFSGRQFSNSRSEMNVSTLELGDSALYLCASSSRGPERETDTQYFGPGTRLTVL.

V is TRBV30 and J is TRBJ1-1, with D possibly TRBD1 on 6 matching bases. Per germline, CDR1 GTSNPN and CDR2 SVGIG (reference sequence). Trimming took off 3 bases at V and 5 bases at J, with 13 bases between the two ends. This CDR3 is 13 amino acids long. The CDR3 DNA is TGTGCCTGGAGGCGGGGGCTGGATACTGAAGCTTTCTTT. It encodes CAWRRGLDTEAFF.

The V and J genes are TRBV2 and TRBJ1-1; 7 nucleotides agree with TRBD1. Germline-derived CDR1 and CDR2 are SNHLY and FYNNEI. The length of the CDR3 is 13 residues. V shed 6 bases and J 7 bases; nucleotides not matched to a gene: 8. CDR3 coding DNA: TGTGCCAGCAGCCCTACCAGGGGGTTTGAAGCTTTCTTT. Translated, it gives CASSPTRGFEAFF.

The chain is built from TRBV29-1 and TRBJ2-5, with 8 bases matching TRBD2. Losses at the gene ends were 6 bases for V and 5 bases for J; bases not matched to a gene: 8. The CDR3 is made up of 13 amino acids. Germline loops: CDR1 SQVTM, CDR2 ANQGSEA. CDR3 protein: CSVSSGLRETQYF. The DNA of the CDR3 is TGCAGCGTGTCTAGCGGGCTTCGGGAGACCCAGTACTTC.